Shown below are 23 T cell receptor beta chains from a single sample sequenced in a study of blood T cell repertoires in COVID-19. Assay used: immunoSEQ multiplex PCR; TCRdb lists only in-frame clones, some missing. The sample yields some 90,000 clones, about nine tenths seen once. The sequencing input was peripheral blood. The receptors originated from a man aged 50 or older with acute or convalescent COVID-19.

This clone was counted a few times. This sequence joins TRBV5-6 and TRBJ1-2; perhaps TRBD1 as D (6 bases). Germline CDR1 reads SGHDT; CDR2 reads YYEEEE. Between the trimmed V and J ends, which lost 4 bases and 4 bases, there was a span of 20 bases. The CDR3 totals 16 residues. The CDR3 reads CASSPAGASGVYGYTF. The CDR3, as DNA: TGTGCCAGCAGCCCCGCAGGGGCCTCTGGAGTCTATGGCTACACCTTC.

The chain's CDR3 is CASSSLGGGIDTQYF. CDR3 bases: TGTGCCAGCAGCTCACTTGGGGGGGGTATAGATACGCAGTATTTT. The rearrangement links TRBV7-8 to TRBJ2-3, with 7 bases identical to TRBD2. The CDR3 extends over 15 amino acids. With 4 bases clipped from V and 5 bases from J, the junction kept 9 bases outside the gene matches. The germline gives CDR1 SGHVS, CDR2 FQNEAQ.

The CDR3 is CASTTGLQETQYF. The CDR3 nucleotides read TGTGCCAGCACGACAGGGCTACAAGAGACCCAGTACTTC. This chain connects TRBV6-5 to TRBJ2-5; 7 nucleotides align to TRBD1. Germline V CDR1 and CDR2: MNHEY, SVGAGI. Germline trimming cut 7 bases from V and 2 bases from J; bases unmatched to any gene: 4. The CDR3 covers 13 residues.

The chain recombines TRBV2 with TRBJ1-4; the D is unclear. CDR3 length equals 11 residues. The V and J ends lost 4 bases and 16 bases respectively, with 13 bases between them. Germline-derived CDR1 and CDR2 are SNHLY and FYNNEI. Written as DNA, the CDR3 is TGTGCCAGCAGTGCATATGCAGGTCCGTTTTTT. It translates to CASSAYAGPFF.

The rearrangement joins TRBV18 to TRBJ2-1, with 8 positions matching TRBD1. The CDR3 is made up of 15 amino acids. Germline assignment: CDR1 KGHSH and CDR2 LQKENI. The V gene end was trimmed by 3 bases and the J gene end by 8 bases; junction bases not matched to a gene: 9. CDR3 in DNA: TGTGCCAGCTCACCCAGGGGGCGCGGTAACGATGAGCAGTTCTTC. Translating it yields CASSPRGRGNDEQFF.

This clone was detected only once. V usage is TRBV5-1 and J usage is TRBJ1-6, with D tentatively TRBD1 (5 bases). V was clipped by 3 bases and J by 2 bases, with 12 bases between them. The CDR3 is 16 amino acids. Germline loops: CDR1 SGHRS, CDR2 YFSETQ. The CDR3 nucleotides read TGCGCCAGCAGCTCGCGGGACGTAACCTATAATTCACCCCTCCACTTT. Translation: CASSSRDVTYNSPLHF.

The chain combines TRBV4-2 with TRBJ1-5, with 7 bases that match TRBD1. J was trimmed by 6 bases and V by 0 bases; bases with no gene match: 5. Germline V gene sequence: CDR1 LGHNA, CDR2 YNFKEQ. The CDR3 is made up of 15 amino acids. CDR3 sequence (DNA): TGTGCCAGCAGCCAAGATCAAGGGGGCGGTCAGCCCCAGCATTTT. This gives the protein CASSQDQGGGQPQHF.

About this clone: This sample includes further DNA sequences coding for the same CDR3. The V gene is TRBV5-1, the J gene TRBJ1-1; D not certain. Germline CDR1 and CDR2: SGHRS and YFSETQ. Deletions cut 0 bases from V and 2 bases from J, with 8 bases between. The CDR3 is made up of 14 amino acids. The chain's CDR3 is CASSLATANTEAFF. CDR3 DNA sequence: TGCGCCAGCAGCTTGGCAACAGCTAACACTGAAGCTTTCTTT.

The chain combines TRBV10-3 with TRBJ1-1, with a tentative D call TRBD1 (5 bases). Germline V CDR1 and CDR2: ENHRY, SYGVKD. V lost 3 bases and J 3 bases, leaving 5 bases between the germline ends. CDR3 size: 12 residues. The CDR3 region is CAISEQDTEAFF. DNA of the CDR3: TGTGCCATCAGTGAACAGGACACTGAAGCTTTCTTT.

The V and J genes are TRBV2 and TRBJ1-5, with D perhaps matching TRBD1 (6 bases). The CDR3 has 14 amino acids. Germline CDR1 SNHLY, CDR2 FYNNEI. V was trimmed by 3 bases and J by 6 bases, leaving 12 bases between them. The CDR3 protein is CASSDQETGQPQHF. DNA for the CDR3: TGTGCCAGCAGTGACCAGGAGACAGGTCAGCCCCAGCATTTT.

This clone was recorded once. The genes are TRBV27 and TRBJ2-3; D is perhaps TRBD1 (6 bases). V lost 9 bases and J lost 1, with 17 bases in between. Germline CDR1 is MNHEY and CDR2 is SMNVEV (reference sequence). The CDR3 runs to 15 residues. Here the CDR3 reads CASRTGLMGTDTQYF. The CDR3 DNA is TGTGCCAGTCGAACAGGGTTGATGGGCACAGATACGCAGTATTTT.

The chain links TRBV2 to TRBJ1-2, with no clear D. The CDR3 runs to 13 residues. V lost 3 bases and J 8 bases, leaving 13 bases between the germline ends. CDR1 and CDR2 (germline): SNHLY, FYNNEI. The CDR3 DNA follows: TGTGCCAGCAGTGAGTGGAGTTTCCAGGGCTACACCTTC. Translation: CASSEWSFQGYTF.

The DNA for the CDR3 is TGTGCCAGCATCCACAGGGGGCTACGGGAAAAACTGTTTTTT. Protein sequence: CASIHRGLREKLFF. The chain employs TRBV6-6 and TRBJ1-4, with 9 bases that match TRBD1. The ends lost 7 bases at V and 8 bases at J; junction bases unmatched: 8. Germline V gives CDR1 MNHNY, CDR2 SVGAGI (reference sequence). This CDR3 has 14 amino acids.

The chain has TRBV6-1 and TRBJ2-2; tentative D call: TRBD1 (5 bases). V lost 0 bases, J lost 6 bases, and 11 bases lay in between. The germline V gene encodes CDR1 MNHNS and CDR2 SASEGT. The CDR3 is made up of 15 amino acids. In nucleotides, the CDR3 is TGTGCCAGCAGTGAAGCGCAGGGTGGTTCCGGGGAGCTGTTTTTT. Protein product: CASSEAQGGSGELFF.

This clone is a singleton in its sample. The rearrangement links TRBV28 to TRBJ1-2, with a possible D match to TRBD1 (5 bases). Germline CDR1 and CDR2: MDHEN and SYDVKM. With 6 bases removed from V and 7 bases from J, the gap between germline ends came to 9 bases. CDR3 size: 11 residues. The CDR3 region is CASRSRAGYTF. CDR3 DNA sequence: TGTGCCAGCAGGAGCAGGGCTGGCTACACCTTC.

The CDR3: CASSSSGPGQGGGYTF. DNA of the CDR3: TGTGCCAGCAGCTCCTCTGGCCCGGGACAGGGTGGAGGCTACACCTTC. The chain links TRBV7-8 to TRBJ1-2, with 9 bases fitting TRBD1. Germline values: CDR1 SGHVS, CDR2 FQNEAQ. The CDR3 loop spans 16 amino acids. J lost 8 bases, V lost 4 bases, and 14 bases had no gene match.

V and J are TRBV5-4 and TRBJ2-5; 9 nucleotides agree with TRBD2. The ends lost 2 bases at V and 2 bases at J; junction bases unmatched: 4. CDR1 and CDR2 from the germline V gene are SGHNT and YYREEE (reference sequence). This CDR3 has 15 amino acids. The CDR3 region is CASSFGTSTQETQYF. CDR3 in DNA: TGTGCCAGCAGCTTCGGGACTAGCACGCAAGAGACCCAGTACTTC.

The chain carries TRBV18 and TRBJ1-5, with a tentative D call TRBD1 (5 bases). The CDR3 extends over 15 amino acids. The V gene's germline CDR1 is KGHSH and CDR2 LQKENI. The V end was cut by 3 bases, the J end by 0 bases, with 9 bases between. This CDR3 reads CASSPDSNSNQPQHF. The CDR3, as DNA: TGTGCCAGCTCACCCGACAGTAATAGCAATCAGCCCCAGCATTTT.

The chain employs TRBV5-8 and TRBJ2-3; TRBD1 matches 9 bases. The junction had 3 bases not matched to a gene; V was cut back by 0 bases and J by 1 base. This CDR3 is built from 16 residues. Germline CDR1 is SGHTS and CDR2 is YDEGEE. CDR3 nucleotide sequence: TGTGCCAGCAGCTTGGATTGGGACAGGGGCACAGATACGCAGTATTTT. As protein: CASSLDWDRGTDTQYF.

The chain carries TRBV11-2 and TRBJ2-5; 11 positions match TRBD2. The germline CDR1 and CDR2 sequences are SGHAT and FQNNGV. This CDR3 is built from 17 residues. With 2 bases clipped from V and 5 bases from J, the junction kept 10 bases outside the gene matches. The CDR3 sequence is CASSLTSGGRSFETQYF. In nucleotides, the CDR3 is TGTGCCAGCAGCTTAACTAGCGGGGGCCGATCCTTCGAGACCCAGTACTTC.

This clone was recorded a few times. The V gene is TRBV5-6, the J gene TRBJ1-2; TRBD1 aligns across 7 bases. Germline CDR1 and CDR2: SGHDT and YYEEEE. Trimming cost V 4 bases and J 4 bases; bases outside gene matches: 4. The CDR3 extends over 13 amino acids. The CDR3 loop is CASSRDRAYGYTF. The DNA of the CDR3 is TGTGCCAGCAGCCGCGACAGGGCCTATGGCTACACCTTC.

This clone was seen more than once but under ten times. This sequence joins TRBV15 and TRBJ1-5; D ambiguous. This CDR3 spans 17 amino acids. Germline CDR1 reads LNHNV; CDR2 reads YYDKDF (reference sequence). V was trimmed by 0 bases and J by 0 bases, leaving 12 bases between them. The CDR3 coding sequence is TGTGCCACCAGCAGAGAGAGTGCGGGGTATAGCAATCAGCCCCAGCATTTT. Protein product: CATSRESAGYSNQPQHF.

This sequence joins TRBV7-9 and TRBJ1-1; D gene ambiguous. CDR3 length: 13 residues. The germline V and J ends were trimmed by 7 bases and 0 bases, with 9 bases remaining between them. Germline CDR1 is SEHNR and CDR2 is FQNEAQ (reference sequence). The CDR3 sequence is CASISGMNTEAFF. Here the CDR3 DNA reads TGTGCCAGCATTTCGGGTATGAACACTGAAGCTTTCTTT.